Listed below are T cell receptor beta chains from one sample, sequenced in a study of blood T cell repertoires in COVID-19. Assay used: immunoSEQ multiplex PCR; TCRdb lists only in-frame clones, some missing. The repertoire holds 250,000 to 300,000 clones, with approximately 91% as singletons. Sequences were obtained from peripheral blood. The receptors stem from a woman between 25 and 40 years old with acute or convalescent COVID-19. The CDR3 runs from the conserved cysteine through the conserved F or W. The order of the fields is J gene, V gene, CDR3 protein.

J: TRBJ2-7; V: TRBV9; CDR3: CASSVDGLAGLVYEQYF
J: TRBJ2-3; V: TRBV7-2; CDR3: CASSLMGTRVFHTQYF
J: TRBJ1-1; V: TRBV18; CDR3: CASSPSRAEAFF
J: TRBJ1-5; V: TRBV27; CDR3: CASSLGQGVGNQPQHF
J: TRBJ2-5; V: TRBV3-1/TRBV3-2; CDR3: CASSQEGRTQYF
J: TRBJ1-5; V: TRBV15; CDR3: CATSRDERSNQPQHF
J: TRBJ2-2; V: TRBV7-8; CDR3: CASSLATRGVGELFF
J: TRBJ2-7; V: TRBV7-9; CDR3: CASSTNRGRMDEQYF
J: TRBJ1-3; V: TRBV13; CDR3: CASSLLQGVGNTIYF
J: TRBJ2-7; V: TRBV11-2; CDR3: CASSLAWDRGYEQYF
J: TRBJ1-4; V: TRBV14; CDR3: CASARGDEKLFF
J: TRBJ1-3; V: TRBV30; CDR3: CAWSVTGADFRGGNTIYF
J: TRBJ2-1; V: TRBV7-3; CDR3: CASSPWTSGRGNEQFF
J: TRBJ2-5; V: TRBV5-6; CDR3: CASSLVGSSGRQETQYF
J: TRBJ1-2; V: TRBV5-6; CDR3: CASSPSLRAHMGGYTF
J: TRBJ2-2; V: TRBV27; CDR3: CASSFLAGAGELFF
J: TRBJ2-6; V: TRBV5-1; CDR3: CASSPLAAGAGANVLTF
J: TRBJ2-2; V: TRBV6-5; CDR3: CANSQGHWDTGELFF
J: TRBJ2-2; V: TRBV5-6; CDR3: CASSLVFGEVTGELFF
J: TRBJ2-2; V: TRBV5-8; CDR3: CASSRGQGSTGELFF
J: TRBJ2-3; V: TRBV29-1; CDR3: CSVVAGFTDTQYF
J: TRBJ1-4; V: TRBV4-1; CDR3: CASSQADLRGRLTNEKLFF
J: TRBJ2-2; V: TRBV18; CDR3: CASSPSSGSNTGELFF
J: TRBJ2-1; V: TRBV9; CDR3: CASSVGPRGRSDEQFF
J: TRBJ1-4; V: TRBV15; CDR3: CATSRVLGEKLFF
J: TRBJ2-2; V: TRBV27; CDR3: CASSSLNRISGELFF
J: TRBJ2-7; V: TRBV7-2; CDR3: CASSSVWDRAYEQYF
J: TRBJ2-7; V: TRBV20-1; CDR3: CSASPWTSGRGYEQYF
J: TRBJ2-3; V: TRBV6-6; CDR3: CASSRRTSGNTDTQYF
J: TRBJ2-7; V: TRBV5-4; CDR3: CASSLDSQIYEQYF
J: TRBJ1-5; V: TRBV7-2; CDR3: CASSLHGTGGSQPQHF
J: TRBJ2-2; V: TRBV9; CDR3: CASSVGHTNTGELFF
J: TRBJ2-7; V: TRBV7-9; CDR3: CASSLVGSGRVLQSYEQYF
J: TRBJ1-2; V: TRBV27; CDR3: CASRQTGTRFNGYTF
J: TRBJ2-7; V: TRBV3-1/TRBV3-2; CDR3: CASSLSYEQYF
J: TRBJ2-7; V: TRBV30; CDR3: CAWSVQRANEQYF
J: TRBJ1-4; V: TRBV19; CDR3: CATVGQSNEKLFF
J: TRBJ2-7; V: TRBV28; CDR3: CASSSGSSYEQYF
J: TRBJ1-2; V: TRBV11-2; CDR3: CASSLAGMNYGYTF
J: TRBJ2-1; V: TRBV19; CDR3: CASMGTSGIRYNEQFF
J: TRBJ1-4; V: TRBV30; CDR3: CAWSGYDREVEKLFF
J: TRBJ2-3; V: TRBV24-1; CDR3: CATSRAGGLSQYF
J: TRBJ1-5; V: TRBV27; CDR3: CASSLRTGGRQPQHF
J: TRBJ2-5; V: TRBV11-1; CDR3: CASSSGRAETQYF
J: TRBJ1-2; V: TRBV5-4; CDR3: CASSLAEEGRYYGYTF
J: TRBJ2-1; V: TRBV10-3; CDR3: CAISEGGTAYNEQFF
J: TRBJ1-3; V: TRBV11-2; CDR3: CASSPLSPGTIYF
J: TRBJ2-3; V: TRBV10-1; CDR3: CASSVDSASTDTQYF
J: TRBJ1-4; V: TRBV19; CDR3: CASIQTGATNEKLFF
J: TRBJ2-7; V: TRBV6-5; CDR3: CASSIDRAYEQYF
J: TRBJ1-6; V: TRBV19; CDR3: CASSRTGGNSPLHF
J: TRBJ1-1; V: TRBV15; CDR3: CATSRVRGEAEAFF
J: TRBJ2-7; V: TRBV2; CDR3: CASSSDYAYEQYF
J: TRBJ2-4; V: TRBV24-1; CDR3: CATSDPVQGWNIQYF
J: TRBJ2-3; V: TRBV6-5; CDR3: CASSSQGTGGADTQYF
J: TRBJ2-1; V: TRBV4-2; CDR3: CASSQEPTGLGYNEQFF
J: TRBJ2-3; V: TRBV6-5; CDR3: CASSQRSTDTQYF
J: TRBJ2-7; V: TRBV11-1; CDR3: CASSWTPTSSYEQYF